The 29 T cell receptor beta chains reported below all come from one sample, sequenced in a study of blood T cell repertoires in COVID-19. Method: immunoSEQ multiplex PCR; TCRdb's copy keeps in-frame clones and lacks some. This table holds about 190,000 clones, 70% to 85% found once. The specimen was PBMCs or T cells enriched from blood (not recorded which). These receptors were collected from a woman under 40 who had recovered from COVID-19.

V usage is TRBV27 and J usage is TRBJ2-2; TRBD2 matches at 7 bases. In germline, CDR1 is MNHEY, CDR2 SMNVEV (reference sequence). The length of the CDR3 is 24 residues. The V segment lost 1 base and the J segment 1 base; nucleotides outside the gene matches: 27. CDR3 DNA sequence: TGTGCCAGCAGTTTATATCTGCGGGAGCCCGGGTGGGTGTTTGGGGGTGTGAACACCGGGGAGCTGTTTTTT. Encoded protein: CASSLYLREPGWVFGGVNTGELFF.

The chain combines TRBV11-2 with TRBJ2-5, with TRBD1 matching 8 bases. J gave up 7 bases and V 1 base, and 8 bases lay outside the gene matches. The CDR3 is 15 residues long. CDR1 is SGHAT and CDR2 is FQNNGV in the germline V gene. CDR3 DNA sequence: TGTGCCAGCAGCTTAGTTGGCAGGGGGCGCGGGACCCAGTACTTC. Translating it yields CASSLVGRGRGTQYF.

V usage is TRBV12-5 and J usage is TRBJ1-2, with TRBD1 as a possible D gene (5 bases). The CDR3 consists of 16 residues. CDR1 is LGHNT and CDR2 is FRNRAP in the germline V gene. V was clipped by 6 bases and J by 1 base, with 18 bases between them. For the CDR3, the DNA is TGTGCTAGTGGCCGACCCCTGGGGCAGGGTAACTATGGCTACACCTTC. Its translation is CASGRPLGQGNYGYTF.

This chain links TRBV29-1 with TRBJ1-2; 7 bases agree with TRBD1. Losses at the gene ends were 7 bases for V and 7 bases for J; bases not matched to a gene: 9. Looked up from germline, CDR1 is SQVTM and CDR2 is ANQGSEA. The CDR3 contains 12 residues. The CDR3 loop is CSGLNRGGGYTF. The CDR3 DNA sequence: TGCAGCGGACTTAACAGGGGAGGTGGCTACACCTTC.

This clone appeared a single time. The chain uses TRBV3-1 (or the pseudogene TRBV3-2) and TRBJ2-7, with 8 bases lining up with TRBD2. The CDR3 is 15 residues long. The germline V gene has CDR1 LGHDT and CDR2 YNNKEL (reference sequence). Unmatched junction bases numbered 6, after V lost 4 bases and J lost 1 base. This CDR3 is CASSLEVAGSYEQYF. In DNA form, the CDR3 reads TGTGCCAGCAGCCTCGAAGTAGCGGGGTCCTACGAGCAGTACTTC.

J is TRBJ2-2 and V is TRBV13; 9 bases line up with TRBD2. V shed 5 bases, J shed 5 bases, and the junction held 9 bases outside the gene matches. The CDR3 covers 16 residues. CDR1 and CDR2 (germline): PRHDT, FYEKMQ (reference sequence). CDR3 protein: CASSTGTSPFTGELFF. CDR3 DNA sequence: TGTGCCAGCAGCACAGGGACTAGCCCTTTTACCGGGGAGCTGTTTTTT.

The CDR3: CASRSLGTGELFF. DNA for the CDR3: TGTGCCAGCCGGTCGCTAGGCACCGGGGAGCTGTTTTTT. The chain couples TRBV19 to TRBJ2-2; D uncertain. Germline V gene data show CDR1 as LNHDA and CDR2 as SQIVND (reference sequence). V was pared by 9 bases and J by 4 bases, with 12 bases between. The CDR3 is made up of 13 amino acids.

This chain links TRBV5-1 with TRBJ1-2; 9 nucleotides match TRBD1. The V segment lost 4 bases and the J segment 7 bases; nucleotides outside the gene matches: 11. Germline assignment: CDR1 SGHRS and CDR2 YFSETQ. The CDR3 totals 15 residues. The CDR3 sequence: CASSRGTGRTSGYTF. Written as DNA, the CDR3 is TGCGCCAGCAGCCGAGGGACAGGGAGGACTAGTGGCTACACCTTC. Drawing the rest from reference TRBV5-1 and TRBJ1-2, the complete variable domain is KAGVTQTPRYLIKTRGQQVTLSCSPISGHRSVSWYQQTPGQGLQFLFEYFSETQRNKGNFPGRFSGRQFSNSRSEMNVSTLELGDSALYLCASSRGTGRTSGYTFGSGTRLTVV.

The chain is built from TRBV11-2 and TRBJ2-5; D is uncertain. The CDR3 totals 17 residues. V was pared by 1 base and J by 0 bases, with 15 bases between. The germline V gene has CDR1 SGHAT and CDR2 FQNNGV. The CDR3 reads CASSLGAFFGYQETQYF. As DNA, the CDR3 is TGTGCCAGCAGCTTAGGCGCATTTTTCGGGTACCAAGAGACCCAGTACTTC. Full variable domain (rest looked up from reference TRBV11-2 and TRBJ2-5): EAGVAQSPRYKIIEKRQSVAFWCNPISGHATLYWYQQILGQGPKLLIQFQNNGVVDDSQLPKDRFSAERLKGVDSTLKIQPAKLEDSAVYLCASSLGAFFGYQETQYFGPGTRLLVL.

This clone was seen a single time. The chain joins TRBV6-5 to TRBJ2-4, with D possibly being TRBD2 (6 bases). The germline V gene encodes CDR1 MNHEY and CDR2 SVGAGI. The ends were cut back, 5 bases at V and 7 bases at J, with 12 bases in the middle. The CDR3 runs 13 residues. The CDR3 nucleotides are TGTGCCAGCAGTCTGCGGGGCGCGAACATTCAGTACTTC. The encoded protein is CASSLRGANIQYF.

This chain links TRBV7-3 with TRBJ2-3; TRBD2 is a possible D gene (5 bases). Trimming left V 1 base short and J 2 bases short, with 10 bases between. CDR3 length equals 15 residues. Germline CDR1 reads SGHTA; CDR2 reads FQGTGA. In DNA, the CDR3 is TGTGCCAGCAGCTTAAGCAGCGGCTACACAGATACGCAGTATTTT. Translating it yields CASSLSSGYTDTQYF.

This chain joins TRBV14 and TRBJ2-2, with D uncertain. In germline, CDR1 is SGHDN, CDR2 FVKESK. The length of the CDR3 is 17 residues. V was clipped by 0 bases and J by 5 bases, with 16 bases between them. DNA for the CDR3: TGTGCCAGCAGCCAAGAATTTATGGCAGGTCGAACCGGGGAGCTGTTTTTT. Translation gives CASSQEFMAGRTGELFF.

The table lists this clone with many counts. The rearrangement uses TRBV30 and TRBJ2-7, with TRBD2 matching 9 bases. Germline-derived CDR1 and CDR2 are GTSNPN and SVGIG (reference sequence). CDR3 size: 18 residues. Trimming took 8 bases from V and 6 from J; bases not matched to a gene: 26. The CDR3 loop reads CAPEGQNIAGGPAGEQYF. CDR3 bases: TGTGCCCCGGAGGGGCAGAATATTGCGGGAGGGCCGGCGGGCGAGCAGTACTTC.

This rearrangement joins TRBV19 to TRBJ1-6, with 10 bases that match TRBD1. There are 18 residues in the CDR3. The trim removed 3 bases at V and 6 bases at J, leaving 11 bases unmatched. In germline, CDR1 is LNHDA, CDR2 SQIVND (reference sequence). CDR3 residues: CASSMAPPTGGSNSPLHF. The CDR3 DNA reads TGTGCCAGTAGTATGGCTCCTCCGACAGGGGGCTCTAATTCACCCCTCCACTTT.

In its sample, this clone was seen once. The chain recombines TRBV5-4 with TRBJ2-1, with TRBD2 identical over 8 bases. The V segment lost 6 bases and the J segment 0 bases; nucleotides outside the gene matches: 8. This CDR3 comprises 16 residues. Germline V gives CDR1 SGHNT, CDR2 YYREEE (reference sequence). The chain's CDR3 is CASIPGGIRSYNEQFF. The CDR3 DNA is TGTGCCAGCATACCGGGAGGGATACGCTCCTACAATGAGCAGTTCTTC.

DNA of the CDR3: TGTGCCAGCAGCTCCGACAGGGGGTACGGAAACACCATATATTTT. It encodes CASSSDRGYGNTIYF. This chain links TRBV9 with TRBJ1-3, with 9 bases matching TRBD1. Trimming at V came to 4 bases and at J to 4 bases, leaving 6 bases not matched to a gene. Looked up from germline, CDR1 is SGDLS and CDR2 is YYNGEE. CDR3 length equals 15 residues.

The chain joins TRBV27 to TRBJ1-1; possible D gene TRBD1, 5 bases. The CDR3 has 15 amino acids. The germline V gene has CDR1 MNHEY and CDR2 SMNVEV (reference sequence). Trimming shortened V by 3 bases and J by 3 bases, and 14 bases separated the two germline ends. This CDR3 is CASSLGRPGDTEAFF. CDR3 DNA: TGTGCCAGCAGTTTGGGTAGGCCGGGGGACACTGAAGCTTTCTTT.

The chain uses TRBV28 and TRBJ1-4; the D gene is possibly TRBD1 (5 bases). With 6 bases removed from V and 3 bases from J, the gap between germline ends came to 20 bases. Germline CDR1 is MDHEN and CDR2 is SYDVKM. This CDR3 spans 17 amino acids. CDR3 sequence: CASSFMGREGANEKLFF. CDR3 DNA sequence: TGTGCCAGCAGCTTTATGGGCAGGGAAGGAGCTAATGAAAAACTGTTTTTT.

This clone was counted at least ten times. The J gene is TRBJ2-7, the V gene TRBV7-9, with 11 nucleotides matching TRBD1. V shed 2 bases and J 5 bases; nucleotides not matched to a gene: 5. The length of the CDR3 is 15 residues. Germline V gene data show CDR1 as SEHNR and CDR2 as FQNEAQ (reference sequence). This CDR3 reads CASSLLGQGGHEQYF. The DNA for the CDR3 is TGTGCCAGCAGCTTACTGGGACAGGGGGGCCACGAGCAGTACTTC.

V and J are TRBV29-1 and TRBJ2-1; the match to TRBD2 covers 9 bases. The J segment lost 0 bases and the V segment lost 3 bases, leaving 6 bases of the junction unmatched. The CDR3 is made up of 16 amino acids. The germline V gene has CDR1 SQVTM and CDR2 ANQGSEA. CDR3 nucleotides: TGCAGCGTTGACCCTAGAGCGGGAGGCTCCTACAATGAGCAGTTCTTC. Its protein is CSVDPRAGGSYNEQFF.

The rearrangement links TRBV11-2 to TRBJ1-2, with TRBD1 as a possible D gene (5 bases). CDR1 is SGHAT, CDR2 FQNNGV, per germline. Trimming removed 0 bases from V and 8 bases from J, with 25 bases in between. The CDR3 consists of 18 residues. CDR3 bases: TGTGCCAGCAGCTTAGATCTGGGGGAGGGGCTCACTATCAGAGGCTACACCTTC. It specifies CASSLDLGEGLTIRGYTF.

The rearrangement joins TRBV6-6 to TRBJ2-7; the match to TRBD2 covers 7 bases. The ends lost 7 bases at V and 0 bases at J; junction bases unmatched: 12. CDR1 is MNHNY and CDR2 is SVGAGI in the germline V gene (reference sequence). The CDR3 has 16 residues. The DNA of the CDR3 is TGTGCCAGCACACGCCGGGCGAGCGGGAACTCCTACGAGCAGTACTTC. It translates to CASTRRASGNSYEQYF.

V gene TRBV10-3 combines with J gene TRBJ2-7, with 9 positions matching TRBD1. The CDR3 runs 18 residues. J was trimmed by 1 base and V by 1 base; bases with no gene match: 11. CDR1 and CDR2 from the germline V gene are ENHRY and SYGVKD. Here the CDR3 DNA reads TGTGCCATCAGTGAGTTTCCAGGACAGGGGTTTAATTCCTACGAGCAGTACTTC. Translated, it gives CAISEFPGQGFNSYEQYF.

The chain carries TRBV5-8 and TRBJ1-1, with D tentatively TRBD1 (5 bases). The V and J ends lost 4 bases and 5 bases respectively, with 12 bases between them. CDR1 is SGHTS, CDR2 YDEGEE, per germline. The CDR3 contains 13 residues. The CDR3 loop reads CASSVNRITEAFF. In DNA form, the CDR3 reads TGTGCCAGCAGCGTAAACAGGATTACTGAAGCTTTCTTT.

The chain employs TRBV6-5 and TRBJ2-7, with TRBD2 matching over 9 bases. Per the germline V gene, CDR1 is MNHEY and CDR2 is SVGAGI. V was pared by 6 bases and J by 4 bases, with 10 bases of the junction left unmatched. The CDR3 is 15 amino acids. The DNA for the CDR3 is TGTGCCAGCAGCTACGATCTAGCGGGACGGTACGAGCAGTACTTC. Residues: CASSYDLAGRYEQYF.

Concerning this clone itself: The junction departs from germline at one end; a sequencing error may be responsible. CDR3 in DNA: TGTGCTAGCACCCCCGGGACTACTAACACCGGGGAGCTGTTTTTT. It yields the protein CASTPGTTNTGELFF. The J gene is TRBJ2-2, the V gene TRBV7-7; the match to TRBD2 covers 7 bases. This CDR3 has 15 amino acids. Germline values: CDR1 SSHAT, CDR2 FNYEAQ (reference sequence). Complete variable domain (other parts from reference TRBV7-7 and TRBJ2-2): GAGVSQSPRYKVTKRGQDVTLRCDPISSHATLYWYQQALGQGPEFLTYFNYEAQPDKSGLPSDRFSAERPEGSISTLTIQRTEQRDSAMYRCASTPGTTNTGELFFGEGSRLTVL.

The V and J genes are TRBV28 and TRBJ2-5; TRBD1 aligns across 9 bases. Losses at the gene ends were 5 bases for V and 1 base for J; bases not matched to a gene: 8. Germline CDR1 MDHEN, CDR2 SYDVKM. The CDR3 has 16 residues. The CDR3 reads CASSPLRTGAQETQYF. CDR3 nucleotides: TGTGCCAGCAGTCCCCTGAGGACAGGGGCCCAAGAGACCCAGTACTTC.

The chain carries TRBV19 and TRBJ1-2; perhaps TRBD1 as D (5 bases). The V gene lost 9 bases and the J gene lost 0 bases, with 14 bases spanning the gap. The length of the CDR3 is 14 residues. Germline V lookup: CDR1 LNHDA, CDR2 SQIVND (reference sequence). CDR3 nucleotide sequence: TGTGCCAGCACCCCAGGGCTAGCTAACTATGGCTACACCTTC. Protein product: CASTPGLANYGYTF. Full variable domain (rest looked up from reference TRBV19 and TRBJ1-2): DGGITQSPKYLFRKEGQNVTLSCEQNLNHDAMYWYRQDPGQGLRLIYYSQIVNDFQKGDIAEGYSVSREKKESFPLTVTSAQKNPTAFYLCASTPGLANYGYTFGSGTRLTVV.

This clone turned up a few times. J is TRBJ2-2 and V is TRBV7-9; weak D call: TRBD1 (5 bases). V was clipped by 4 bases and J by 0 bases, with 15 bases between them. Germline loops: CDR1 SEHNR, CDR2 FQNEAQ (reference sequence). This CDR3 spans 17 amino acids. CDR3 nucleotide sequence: TGTGCCAGCAGCTCCCCTATCAGGGTTGCGAACACCGGGGAGCTGTTTTTT. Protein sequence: CASSSPIRVANTGELFF.